The clone carrying this T cell receptor beta chain has just a few counts. Its antigen is currently unknown. This sample stems from a study of cytomegalovirus exposure and HLA in healthy donors. Use of 60 Vbeta and 13 Jbeta primers characterized the PCR. TCRdb's table, derived via immunoSEQ multiplex PCR, lists solely in-frame clones and lacks some. Of about 180,000 clones in the sample, over 75% were seen once. Germline CDR1 SNHLY, CDR2 FYNNEI. V lost 6 bases to trimming and J lost 6 bases; unmatched junction nucleotides: 4. The CDR3 loop spans 13 amino acids. Regarding the study as a whole: The authors listed 150 to 200 TCR beta chains as cytomegalovirus-associated.

The receptor was isolated from a middle-aged man in good health and CMV-seropositive. The specimen sequenced was PBMCs. The chain links TRBV2 to TRBJ2-2, with 7 nucleotides matching TRBD1. The chain's CDR3 is CASSTTGAGELFF. CDR3 DNA: TGTGCCAGCAGCACCACAGGGGCCGGGGAGCTGTTTTTT.